This T cell receptor (beta chain) emerged from a study of T-cell reconstitution after alpha-beta-depleted transplantation in children. V was pared by 4 bases and J by 3 bases, with 8 bases of the junction left unmatched. Germline V lookup: CDR1 SQVTM, CDR2 ANQGSEA. This CDR3 has 14 residues. A TCRbeta library incorporating unique molecular identifiers was prepared. TCRdb called the PCR reads again in MiXCR, with one record for every CDR3 protein. The profile shows 200,000 to 300,000 distinct CDR3 sequences, 12% of them singletons. This clonotype was counted ten times or more. This clonotype originated in a human donor who donated a stem cell graft to a child with acute lymphoblastic leukemia. The sample here was PBMCs from the stem cell graft donor, taken from the stem cell graft. V and J are TRBV29-1 and TRBJ2-7; 8 bases align to TRBD1. This chain's CDR3 is CSVGVGQAFYEQYF. The CDR3, as DNA: TGCAGCGTTGGAGTGGGACAGGCTTTCTACGAGCAGTACTTC.